This TCR beta chain comes out of a study of memory CD4+ T cells and cytomegalovirus serostatus. Per the germline V gene, CDR1 is SGHVS and CDR2 is FQNEAQ. This CDR3 region has 12 residues. The ends were cut back, 5 bases at V and 5 bases at J, with 9 bases in the middle. The sort gate was single viable CD3+CD4+CD8-CD45RO+ cells for memory CD4+ T cells. Study results and caveats: The CMV-associated TCR signature appears largely within the CD4+ memory repertoire.

The assay was immunoSEQ multiplex PCR, and TCRdb's table has in-frame clones only and misses some. The sample shows 41,000 or so clones, about 76% of them seen only once. Comment on this clone: As yet, its antigen is unknown.

J is TRBJ1-1 and V is TRBV7-8; perhaps TRBD1 as D (5 bases). The TCR sequence derives from an adult in good health and CMV-seronegative. The specimen sequenced was memory CD4+ T cells from blood. CDR3 region: CASSHGGTEAFF. CDR3 in DNA: TGTGCCAGCAGCCACGGGGGGACTGAAGCTTTCTTT.